This T cell receptor (beta chain) appears in the sequencing data of a study of shared clonotypes between healthy human individuals. The authors' processing: As immunoSEQ supplied junction-only sequences (without quality scores), filtering differed. Sequencing was performed with immunoSEQ multiplex PCR; in TCRdb, only in-frame clones are kept and a portion is missing. That table is the source of V, J and clone size, and D and trimming were worked out from the DNA. The data show hundreds of thousands of clones, almost 97% seen once. Study-level points and caveats: Owing to a small donor count, the genetic and exposure-history diversity represented was limited.

About this clone itself: Antigen: not known.

After removal of 4 bases from V and 7 bases from J, the junction contained 6 bases not matched to a gene. This CDR3 is built from 14 residues. Per the germline V gene, CDR1 is LNHDA and CDR2 is SQIVND (reference sequence). The donor population consisted of healthy HIV-negative adults with no recent acute infections or vaccinations. Splitting of CD4+ cells produced CD45RA+ naive and CD45RA-negative memory subsets. This TCR derives from a woman aged 30 to 39 in good health. The chain uses TRBV19 and TRBJ2-2; 7 bases align to TRBD2. What was sequenced was naive CD4+ T cells sorted from blood. As to subset: CD45RA+ positively selected. The CDR3 sequence: CASSTQRDGGELFF. The CDR3 coding sequence is TGTGCCAGTAGTACCCAGCGGGATGGCGGGGAGCTGTTTTTT.